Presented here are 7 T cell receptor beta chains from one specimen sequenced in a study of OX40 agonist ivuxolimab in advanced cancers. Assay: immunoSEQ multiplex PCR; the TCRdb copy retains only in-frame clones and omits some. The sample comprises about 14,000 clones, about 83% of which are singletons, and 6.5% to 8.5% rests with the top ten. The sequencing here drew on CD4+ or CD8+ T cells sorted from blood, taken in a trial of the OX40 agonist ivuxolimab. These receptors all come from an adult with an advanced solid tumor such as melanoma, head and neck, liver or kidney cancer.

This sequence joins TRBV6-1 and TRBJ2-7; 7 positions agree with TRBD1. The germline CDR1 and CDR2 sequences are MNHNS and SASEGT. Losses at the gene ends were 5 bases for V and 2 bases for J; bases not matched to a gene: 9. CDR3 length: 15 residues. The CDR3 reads CASSPTTGMAYEQYF. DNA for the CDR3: TGTGCCAGCAGTCCCACGACAGGGATGGCCTACGAGCAGTACTTC.

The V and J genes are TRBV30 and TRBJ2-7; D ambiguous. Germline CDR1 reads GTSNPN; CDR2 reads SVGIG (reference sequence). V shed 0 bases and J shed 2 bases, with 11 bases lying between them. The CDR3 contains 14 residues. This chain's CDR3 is CAWSVLWGPYEQYF. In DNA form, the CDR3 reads TGTGCCTGGAGTGTACTATGGGGTCCCTACGAGCAGTACTTC.

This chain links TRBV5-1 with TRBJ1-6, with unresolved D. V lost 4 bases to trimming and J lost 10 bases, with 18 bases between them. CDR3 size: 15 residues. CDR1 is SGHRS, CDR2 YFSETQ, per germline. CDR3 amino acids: CASSAAGSPNSPLHF. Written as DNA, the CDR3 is TGCGCCAGCAGCGCGGCCGGGTCTCCGAACTCACCCCTCCACTTT.

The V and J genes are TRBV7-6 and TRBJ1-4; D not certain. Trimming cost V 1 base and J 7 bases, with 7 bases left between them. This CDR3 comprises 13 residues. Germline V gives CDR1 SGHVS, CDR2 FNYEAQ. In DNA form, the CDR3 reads TGTGCCAGCAGCTTAGGGGGTTCTGAAAAACTGTTTTTT. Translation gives CASSLGGSEKLFF.

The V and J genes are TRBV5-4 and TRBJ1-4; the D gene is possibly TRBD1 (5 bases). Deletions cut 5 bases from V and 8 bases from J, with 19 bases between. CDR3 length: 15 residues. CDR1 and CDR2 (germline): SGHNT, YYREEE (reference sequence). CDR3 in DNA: TGTGCCAGCAGAGACAGCAGGCAGGGAGAGGAAAAACTGTTTTTT. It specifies CASRDSRQGEEKLFF.

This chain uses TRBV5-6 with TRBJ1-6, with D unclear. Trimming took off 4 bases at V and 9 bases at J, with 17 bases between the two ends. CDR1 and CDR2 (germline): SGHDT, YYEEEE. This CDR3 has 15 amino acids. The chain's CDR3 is CASSRTGPSGSPLHF. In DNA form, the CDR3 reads TGTGCCAGCAGCAGAACCGGGCCTTCCGGTTCACCCCTCCACTTT.

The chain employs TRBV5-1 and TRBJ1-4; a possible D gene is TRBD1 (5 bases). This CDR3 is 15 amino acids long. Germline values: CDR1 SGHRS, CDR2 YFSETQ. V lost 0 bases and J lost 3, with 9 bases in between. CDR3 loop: CASSLVGGANEKLFF. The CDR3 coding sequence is TGCGCCAGCAGCTTGGTAGGAGGGGCTAATGAAAAACTGTTTTTT. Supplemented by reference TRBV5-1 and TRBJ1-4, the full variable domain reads KAGVTQTPRYLIKTRGQQVTLSCSPISGHRSVSWYQQTPGQGLQFLFEYFSETQRNKGNFPGRFSGRQFSNSRSEMNVSTLELGDSALYLCASSLVGGANEKLFFGSGTQLSVL.